At least ten counts were recorded for the clone carrying this T cell receptor beta chain. The target antigen is unknown. This sample was taken from a study of T cells in Graves' hyperthyroidism and ophthalmopathy. PBMCs were sourced from roughly 9.7 ml fresh peripheral blood. RNA transcripts were the template for amplifying TCR beta CDR3 regions. First-round RT-PCR of the TCR CDR3 relied on the HTBI primer set. Using its own MiXCR run on the multiplex PCR reads, TCRdb lists one record per CDR3 protein. In the table there are around 700,000 distinct CDR3 sequences, over 15% of which are singletons. Overall study findings and caveats: Most thyroid clonotypes expanded above 0.001 were also detected in blood.

The clonotype originates from a woman aged 50 to 60 with Graves' hyperthyroidism that later progressed to Graves' ophthalmopathy. Material: blood.

The CDR3 sequence is CASSTAVSYNEQFF. For the CDR3, the DNA is TGTGCCAGCAGCACGGCGGTCTCCTACAATGAGCAGTTCTTC. The V and J genes are TRBV7-9 and TRBJ2-1; D call uncertain. The CDR3 loop spans 14 amino acids. Germline CDR1 is SEHNR and CDR2 is FQNEAQ (reference sequence). Trimming removed 5 bases from V and 0 bases from J, with 8 bases in between.